These 9 T cell receptor beta chains were all obtained from the same sample, sequenced in a study of blood T cells in healthy people across ages. Primed by a sample-barcoded 5' primer and a J-beta primer mix, a second PCR proceeded for about 7 to 12 cycles. In TCRdb, the 5' RACE reads were re-called with MiXCR into one record per CDR3 protein. The data contain 1.5 million to 2 million distinct CDR3 sequences, about two fifths of them singletons. Source material: blood. The receptors stem from a human donor in good health.

The CDR3 DNA is TGTGCCATCAGTGGGTACACTCAGACAAATCCAGCAAACACCGGGGAGCTGTTTTTT. It specifies CAISGYTQTNPANTGELFF. This chain uses TRBV10-3 with TRBJ2-2, with D uncertain. Germline values: CDR1 ENHRY, CDR2 SYGVKD. The CDR3 length is 19 residues. The V and J ends lost 4 bases and 2 bases respectively, with 23 bases between them.

The rearrangement links TRBV12-3 or TRBV12-4 to TRBJ2-7; D not resolved. There are 13 residues in the CDR3. The V end lost 6 bases, the J end lost 3 bases, and 12 bases lay between the germline ends. CDR3 nucleotide sequence: TGTGCCAGCAGCGTTTATGGCAACTACGAGCAGTACTTC. It specifies CASSVYGNYEQYF.

The J gene is TRBJ2-5, the V gene TRBV6-5; D remains unclear. V was clipped by 6 bases and J by 7 bases, with 18 bases between them. Germline V lookup: CDR1 MNHEY, CDR2 SVGAGI. The CDR3 is 14 amino acids. DNA of the CDR3: TGTGCCAGCAGCTATACTCACGGTTTGGGGACCCAGTACTTC. This sequence encodes CASSYTHGLGTQYF.

This sequence joins TRBV6-1 and TRBJ2-4, with 7 positions matching TRBD1. Germline values: CDR1 MNHNS, CDR2 SASEGT. Trimming cost V 6 bases and J 13 bases; bases outside gene matches: 15. The CDR3 sequence is 14 residues long. The CDR3, as DNA: TGTGCCAGCAGGGGAACAGGGGTTGGGAAAGAGCAGTACTTC. Translation: CASRGTGVGKEQYF.

J is TRBJ2-3 and V is TRBV6-6, with no clear D. CDR1 is MNHNY, CDR2 SVGAGI, per germline (reference sequence). This CDR3 is built from 14 residues. The germline V and J ends were trimmed by 3 bases and 1 base, with 8 bases remaining between them. The CDR3 here is CASSYLGRTDTQYF. Here the CDR3 DNA reads TGTGCCAGCAGTTATTTGGGCCGCACAGATACGCAGTATTTT.

A note on this clonotype: An end of the junction does not agree with germline; a read error may underlie this. The rearrangement joins TRBV9 to TRBJ2-1, with TRBD2 matching 9 bases. Germline CDR1 SGDLS, CDR2 YYNGEE. This CDR3 has 19 residues. CDR3 sequence: CAGSVRASGEIIGYNEQFF. CDR3 in DNA: TGTGCCGGCAGCGTCCGAGCTAGCGGGGAGATTATCGGTTACAATGAGCAGTTCTTC.

This clonotype occurred many times. V gene TRBV25-1 combines with J gene TRBJ2-5; 8 nucleotides match TRBD2. Germline CDR1 MGHDK, CDR2 SYGVNS. The CDR3 sequence is 18 residues long. The J segment lost 1 base and the V segment lost 5 bases, leaving 15 bases of the junction unmatched. In nucleotides, the CDR3 is TGTGCCAGCAGTCTCCAATCCCGGGCTAGCGGGTTCCAAGAGACCCAGTACTTC. Translated: CASSLQSRASGFQETQYF.

The J gene is TRBJ2-3, the V gene TRBV5-1; 11 positions match TRBD2. This CDR3 comprises 18 residues. Germline loops: CDR1 SGHRS, CDR2 YFSETQ. V lost 0 bases to trimming and J lost 2 bases; unmatched junction nucleotides: 8. CDR3 protein: CASSLVSSGGTFTDTQYF. The CDR3 DNA follows: TGCGCCAGCAGCTTGGTATCTAGCGGGGGGACCTTCACAGATACGCAGTATTTT.

Many counts were recorded for this clonotype. This chain links TRBV5-1 with TRBJ2-3, with D possibly TRBD2 on 5 matching bases. This CDR3 is built from 15 residues. Germline assignment: CDR1 SGHRS and CDR2 YFSETQ. Trimming left V 0 bases short and J 2 bases short, with 10 bases between. CDR3 loop: CASSLALDTTDTQYF. The DNA for the CDR3 is TGCGCCAGCAGCTTGGCACTAGACACCACAGATACGCAGTATTTT.